The 8 T cell receptor beta chains below were found in one sample sequenced in a study of siplizumab effects on memory and regulatory T cells. Measured with immunoSEQ multiplex PCR; TCRdb has only the in-frame clones, and not every one. The sample records around 100,000 clones, 75% to 95% being singletons. The sequenced material came from CD4+ T cells sorted from blood. These receptors originate from a human donor in good health. Some clones in this sample may be carry-over from other donors' samples.

The rearrangement uses TRBV10-3 and TRBJ2-4; 15 bases align to TRBD2. Germline trimming cut 3 bases from V and 8 bases from J; bases unmatched to any gene: 5. CDR1 and CDR2 from the germline V gene are ENHRY and SYGVKD. The CDR3 spans 16 residues. In DNA form, the CDR3 reads TGTGCCATCAGTGATACTGGACTAGCGGGAGGGGACATTCAGTACTTC. This translates into CAISDTGLAGGDIQYF.

The J gene is TRBJ1-1, the V gene TRBV6-6; tentatively, D is TRBD1 (6 bases). V was shortened by 7 bases and J by 3 bases, with 15 bases between the two germline ends. Germline CDR1 MNHNY, CDR2 SVGAGI (reference sequence). The length of the CDR3 is 14 residues. As DNA, the CDR3 is TGTGCCAGCACCCTACAGGGAAGGGACACTGAAGCTTTCTTT. This encodes CASTLQGRDTEAFF.

V gene TRBV7-3 combines with J gene TRBJ2-1, with TRBD2 matching 7 bases. After removal of 1 base from V and 6 bases from J, the junction contained 3 bases not matched to a gene. The CDR3 totals 14 residues. From germline, CDR1 is SGHTA and CDR2 FQGTGA. CDR3 nucleotide sequence: TGTGCCAGCAGCTTAAGCGGGGGAGGCAATGAGCAGTTCTTC. This encodes CASSLSGGGNEQFF.

The chain has TRBV6-5 and TRBJ2-7; TRBD1 matches at 9 bases. V was pared by 8 bases and J by 4 bases, with 9 bases of the junction left unmatched. CDR1 and CDR2 from the germline V gene are MNHEY and SVGAGI. The CDR3 loop spans 14 amino acids. The CDR3 DNA sequence: TGTGCCAGCTTAGAGAGGGACAGGGTTTACGAGCAGTACTTC. Translated, it gives CASLERDRVYEQYF.

The chain has TRBV19 and TRBJ2-5; 11 bases are shared with TRBD2. V gave up 6 bases and J gave up 3 bases; unmatched junction bases: 12. The CDR3 is 17 amino acids. The germline V gene encodes CDR1 LNHDA and CDR2 SQIVND (reference sequence). The CDR3 DNA reads TGTGCCAGTAGGAAAGGGACACTAGCGGGAGAGGAAGAGACCCAGTACTTC. This gives the protein CASRKGTLAGEEETQYF.

The CDR3 DNA reads as TGTGCCAGCAGCTTAGTAGGGACTAGCGGGGCCTACGAGCAGTACTTC. Its translation: CASSLVGTSGAYEQYF. The rearrangement joins TRBV7-8 to TRBJ2-7; 13 nucleotides align to TRBD2. V lost 1 base to trimming and J lost 2 bases; unmatched junction nucleotides: 2. CDR3 length: 16 amino acids. Germline V gene data show CDR1 as SGHVS and CDR2 as FQNEAQ.

CDR3 loop: CASSSYSYSFSDTGELFF. The CDR3, as DNA: TGTGCCAGCAGCAGCTACTCTTACAGCTTCTCGGACACCGGGGAGCTGTTTTTT. The genes are TRBV7-9 and TRBJ2-2; D unclear. The CDR3 has 18 amino acids. The V gene's germline CDR1 is SEHNR and CDR2 FQNEAQ (reference sequence). The V gene lost 5 bases and the J gene lost 3 bases, with 22 bases spanning the gap.

This clone appeared once. The chain combines TRBV30 with TRBJ2-3, with TRBD1 identical over 7 bases. Trimming took 5 bases from V and 3 from J; bases not matched to a gene: 5. This CDR3 region has 13 residues. Germline CDR1 GTSNPN, CDR2 SVGIG (reference sequence). The CDR3 spells CAWEGAGTDTQYF. CDR3 coding DNA: TGTGCCTGGGAGGGGGCCGGGACAGATACGCAGTATTTT.